The 25 T cell receptor beta chains in this list originate from one sample, sequenced in a study of blood T cell repertoires in COVID-19. Sequenced by immunoSEQ multiplex PCR; TCRdb stores in-frame clones only, minus some. The sample contains 100,000 or so clones, approximately 84% of which appear only once. Sequencing input: peripheral blood. These receptor sequences come from a woman aged 55-69 years with acute or convalescent COVID-19.

This clone was seen just once. This chain joins TRBV5-4 and TRBJ2-7, with 7 bases matching TRBD2. With V trimmed by 4 bases and J by 3 bases, 10 bases remained unmatched. The CDR3 sequence is 15 residues long. The germline gives CDR1 SGHNT, CDR2 YYREEE (reference sequence). CDR3 amino acids: CASSLSGVLGYEQYF. In DNA, the CDR3 is TGTGCCAGCAGCCTGAGCGGGGTTCTCGGCTACGAGCAGTACTTC. The full variable domain, with the rest looked up from reference TRBV5-4 and TRBJ2-7, is ETGVTQSPTHLIKTRGQQVTLRCSSQSGHNTVSWYQQALGQGPQFIFQYYREEENGRGNFPPRFSGLQFPNYSSELNVNALELDDSALYLCASSLSGVLGYEQYFGPGTRLTVT.

The V call is TRBV27, the J call TRBJ2-3, with D possibly being TRBD1 (5 bases). Trimming took 4 bases from V and 2 from J, leaving 16 bases between them. CDR1 and CDR2 from the germline V gene are MNHEY and SMNVEV (reference sequence). This CDR3 contains 16 residues. CDR3: CASSSEKKGFTDTQYF. Written as DNA, the CDR3 is TGTGCCAGCAGTTCAGAGAAAAAGGGGTTCACAGATACGCAGTATTTT.

The chain combines TRBV5-8 with TRBJ1-5; 8 bases line up with TRBD1. The V segment lost 5 bases and the J segment 3 bases; nucleotides outside the gene matches: 7. Germline lookup yields CDR1 SGHTS and CDR2 YDEGEE. CDR3 length: 15 amino acids. This CDR3 is CASSQQGASNQPQHF. The CDR3 DNA sequence: TGTGCCAGCAGTCAGCAGGGGGCTTCCAATCAGCCCCAGCATTTT.

CDR3 region: CASSKEQGAYGYTF. In DNA form, the CDR3 reads TGTGCCAGCAGCAAGGAACAGGGGGCCTATGGCTACACCTTC. J is TRBJ1-2 and V is TRBV3-1 (or the pseudogene TRBV3-2); TRBD1 aligns across 9 bases. The CDR3 covers 14 residues. Germline V gene data show CDR1 as LGHDT and CDR2 as YNNKEL (reference sequence). V lost 5 bases, J lost 4 bases, and 5 bases stayed unmatched.

The rearrangement uses TRBV19 and TRBJ2-6; D unresolved. In germline, CDR1 is LNHDA, CDR2 SQIVND (reference sequence). The CDR3 spans 15 residues. V was shortened by 3 bases and J by 1 base, with 7 bases between the two germline ends. CDR3 nucleotide sequence: TGTGCCAGTAGTATCTGGAGATCTGGGGCCAACGTCCTGACTTTC. As protein: CASSIWRSGANVLTF.

V is TRBV3-1 (or the pseudogene TRBV3-2) and J is TRBJ2-7; D gene ambiguous. CDR1 is LGHDT, CDR2 YNNKEL, per germline (reference sequence). The CDR3 has 13 residues. V dropped 2 bases and J dropped 3 bases, with 8 bases sitting between them. Written as DNA, the CDR3 is TGTGCCAGCAGCCAATTTCAGTTCTACGAGCAGTACTTC. Translated: CASSQFQFYEQYF.

The V and J genes are TRBV10-1 and TRBJ2-7; D is unresolved. The CDR3 spans 15 residues. V shed 0 bases and J shed 3 bases, with 12 bases lying between them. Germline CDR1 is WNHNN and CDR2 is SYGVQD (reference sequence). Here the CDR3 reads CASSESGDGRYEQYF. CDR3 bases: TGCGCCAGCAGTGAGTCCGGAGACGGCCGCTACGAGCAGTACTTC.

J is TRBJ1-6 and V is TRBV4-1; 9 nucleotides align to TRBD1. CDR1 and CDR2 (germline): MGHRA, YSYEKL. J was trimmed by 5 bases and V by 7 bases; bases with no gene match: 6. The CDR3 extends over 15 amino acids. This CDR3 is CASNPRTGDNSPLHF. The CDR3 region has the DNA TGCGCCAGCAACCCCCGGACAGGGGATAATTCACCCCTCCACTTT.

Judged by abundance, this clone is medium-sized. This chain joins TRBV5-4 and TRBJ2-3; 8 positions agree with TRBD1. The CDR3 spans 15 residues. The germline gives CDR1 SGHNT, CDR2 YYREEE (reference sequence). With V trimmed by 4 bases and J by 3 bases, 7 bases remained unmatched. The CDR3 nucleotides read TGTGCCAGCAGCCCCGACAGGGGATATACAGATACGCAGTATTTT. As protein: CASSPDRGYTDTQYF. The full variable domain, in which reference TRBV5-4 and TRBJ2-3 provide the parts outside the CDR3, is ETGVTQSPTHLIKTRGQQVTLRCSSQSGHNTVSWYQQALGQGPQFIFQYYREEENGRGNFPPRFSGLQFPNYSSELNVNALELDDSALYLCASSPDRGYTDTQYFGPGTRLTVL.

The rearrangement joins TRBV9 to TRBJ1-3; D not certain. This CDR3 contains 14 residues. Deletions cut 0 bases from V and 4 bases from J, with 8 bases between. CDR1 and CDR2 from the germline V gene are SGDLS and YYNGEE. CDR3 sequence: CASSVEVQGNTIYF. The CDR3 region has the DNA TGTGCCAGCAGCGTAGAGGTACAGGGAAACACCATATATTTT.

The CDR3 DNA reads as TGTGCCAGCAGGCACTCCGGGTCTCCCGGGGCTTTCTTT. This sequence encodes CASRHSGSPGAFF. V and J are TRBV27 and TRBJ1-1; D remains unclear. Trimming cost V 6 bases and J 11 bases, with 19 bases left between them. The CDR3 contains 13 residues. Germline CDR1 MNHEY, CDR2 SMNVEV (reference sequence).

V and J are TRBV30 and TRBJ2-1; D is unresolved. Germline V gene lookup returns CDR1 GTSNPN and CDR2 SVGIG (reference sequence). CDR3 length equals 13 residues. V lost 4 bases and J lost 7, with 14 bases in between. DNA for the CDR3: TGTGCCTGGACCATCACGACTGGGAATGAGCAGTTCTTC. Translating gives CAWTITTGNEQFF.

The chain's CDR3 is CASSSESFVTQYF. The CDR3 DNA follows: TGTGCCAGCAGCTCCGAGTCGTTCGTTACGCAGTATTTT. V gene TRBV7-2 combines with J gene TRBJ2-3; D is unclear. The CDR3 is 13 residues long. The V and J ends lost 4 bases and 8 bases respectively, with 13 bases between them. Germline V gives CDR1 SGHTA, CDR2 FQGNSA. The complete variable domain, with remaining parts taken from reference TRBV7-2 and TRBJ2-3, reads GAGVSQSPSNKVTEKGKDVELRCDPISGHTALYWYRQSLGQGLEFLIYFQGNSAPDKSGLPSDRFSAERTGGSVSTLTIQRTQQEDSAVYLCASSSESFVTQYFGPGTRLTVL.

The genes are TRBV15 and TRBJ2-7, with 7 bases identical to TRBD1. Per the germline V gene, CDR1 is LNHNV and CDR2 is YYDKDF (reference sequence). V lost 0 bases, J lost 2 bases, and 4 bases stayed unmatched. The CDR3 is made up of 15 amino acids. CDR3 nucleotide sequence: TGTGCCACCAGCAGAGATTTTGGGACAGCCTACGAGCAGTACTTC. Encoded protein: CATSRDFGTAYEQYF. Complete variable domain (other parts from reference TRBV15 and TRBJ2-7): DAMVIQNPRYQVTQFGKPVTLSCSQTLNHNVMYWYQQKSSQAPKLLFHYYDKDFNNEADTPDNFQSRRPNTSFCFLDIRSPGLGDTAMYLCATSRDFGTAYEQYFGPGTRLTVT.

This sequence joins TRBV2 and TRBJ1-1; TRBD1 agrees at 9 bases. The V gene's germline CDR1 is SNHLY and CDR2 FYNNEI. The trim removed 7 bases at V and 7 bases at J, leaving 4 bases unmatched. This CDR3 spans 12 amino acids. The CDR3 nucleotides read TGTGCCAGCACCGGGACAGGGAATGAAGCTTTCTTT. Its protein product is CASTGTGNEAFF.

The chain joins TRBV29-1 to TRBJ2-7; TRBD2 aligns across 12 bases. The trim removed 7 bases at V and 7 bases at J, leaving 8 bases unmatched. This CDR3 is 13 amino acids long. Germline V gene sequence: CDR1 SQVTM, CDR2 ANQGSEA. This CDR3 is CSGASGGAEEQYF. The CDR3 DNA sequence: TGCAGCGGGGCTAGCGGGGGGGCGGAGGAGCAGTACTTC.

This clone was observed a handful of times. This chain links TRBV6-1 with TRBJ2-7; 10 nucleotides agree with TRBD1. Germline V gene sequence: CDR1 MNHNS, CDR2 SASEGT. CDR3 size: 16 residues. V lost 4 bases to trimming and J lost 3 bases; unmatched junction nucleotides: 9. The CDR3 reads CASSVSPGQGNYEQYF. The CDR3 nucleotides are TGTGCCAGCAGTGTTTCCCCGGGACAGGGGAACTACGAGCAGTACTTC.

The chain combines TRBV30 with TRBJ1-2; D is unclear. CDR1 is GTSNPN, CDR2 SVGIG, per germline (reference sequence). There are 14 residues in the CDR3. V lost 1 base and J lost 4, with 13 bases in between. This chain's CDR3 is CAWSAPQSSYGYTF. CDR3 nucleotides: TGTGCCTGGAGTGCCCCACAGAGCTCCTATGGCTACACCTTC.

This rearrangement joins TRBV4-1 to TRBJ1-6, with 7 bases that match TRBD1. Germline assignment: CDR1 MGHRA and CDR2 YSYEKL. Trimming at V came to 0 bases and at J to 10 bases, leaving 6 bases not matched to a gene. The CDR3 is 15 amino acids. CDR3 DNA: TGCGCCAGCAGCCAAGATCAGGGGGGTAGGTCACCCCTCCACTTT. The encoded protein is CASSQDQGGRSPLHF.

J is TRBJ1-2 and V is TRBV29-1; TRBD1 matches 8 bases. Trimming removed 4 bases from V and 6 bases from J; junction bases left unmatched: 4. The CDR3 loop spans 12 amino acids. Germline V CDR1 and CDR2: SQVTM, ANQGSEA. The CDR3 here is CSVGAGGHGYTF. CDR3 in DNA: TGCAGCGTTGGAGCAGGGGGCCATGGCTACACCTTC.

This clone was detected only once. V is TRBV23-1 and J is TRBJ2-2; D gene ambiguous. TRBV23-1 is flagged as an ORF with uncertain function. The CDR3 consists of 15 residues. V was cut by 3 bases and J by 5 bases, with 13 bases left in between. CDR3 in amino acids: CASSHLRHITGELFF. DNA for the CDR3: TGCGCCAGCAGTCACTTACGACACATAACCGGGGAGCTGTTTTTT.

The chain couples TRBV7-9 to TRBJ1-3, with TRBD1 as a possible D gene (6 bases). Trimming stripped 2 bases from V and 8 bases from J, with 16 bases between. Germline V gene lookup returns CDR1 SEHNR and CDR2 FQNEAQ (reference sequence). CDR3 length: 15 amino acids. The CDR3 region has the DNA TGTGCCAGCAGCTTATCCGGGCAGGGGTTAGACACCATATATTTT. It yields the protein CASSLSGQGLDTIYF.

The table lists this clone with a few counts. This rearrangement joins TRBV7-8 to TRBJ1-4, with 9 positions matching TRBD1. The germline V gene has CDR1 SGHVS and CDR2 FQNEAQ. V trimming: 3 bases; J trimming: 7 bases; junction bases outside the gene matches: 3. The CDR3 consists of 14 residues. The CDR3 loop reads CASSLRDRVEKLFF. In DNA, the CDR3 is TGTGCCAGCAGCTTGAGGGACAGGGTTGAAAAACTGTTTTTT.

The chain recombines TRBV5-6 with TRBJ1-4; 7 bases align to TRBD1. CDR3 length equals 14 residues. CDR1 SGHDT and CDR2 YYEEEE come from the germline V gene. V lost 2 bases to trimming and J lost 8 bases; unmatched junction nucleotides: 6. CDR3 amino acids: CASSFTGALEKLFF. The CDR3 DNA is TGTGCCAGCAGCTTCACAGGGGCCCTAGAAAAACTGTTTTTT.

V gene TRBV7-2 combines with J gene TRBJ1-1; 7 nucleotides line up with TRBD1. Germline V gives CDR1 SGHTA, CDR2 FQGNSA. This CDR3 has 13 residues. V was pared by 2 bases and J by 5 bases, with 2 bases of the junction left unmatched. CDR3 bases: TGTGCCAGCAGCTTACCAGGGGGGACTGAAGCTTTCTTT. Its translation is CASSLPGGTEAFF. The full variable domain, completed using reference TRBV7-2 and TRBJ1-1, is GAGVSQSPSNKVTEKGKDVELRCDPISGHTALYWYRQSLGQGLEFLIYFQGNSAPDKSGLPSDRFSAERTGGSVSTLTIQRTQQEDSAVYLCASSLPGGTEAFFGQGTRLTVV.